Listed here are 27 T cell receptor beta chains from one sample, sequenced in a study of control samples from healthy donors and cancer patients. Sequencing used immunoSEQ multiplex PCR; TCRdb keeps in-frame clones, though not all of them. The data hold over 200,000 clones, with about four fifths observed a single time. The source material was PBMCs. The receptors originated from a woman aged 60 to 75 with lung cancer.

V usage is TRBV5-8 and J usage is TRBJ1-3, with a possible D match to TRBD1 (6 bases). Looked up from germline, CDR1 is SGHTS and CDR2 is YDEGEE. Trimming cost V 2 bases and J 0 bases, with 9 bases left between them. This CDR3 spans 15 amino acids. The DNA of the CDR3 is TGTGCCAGCAGCTTCAACAGGGTCTCTGGAAACACCATATATTTT. Its translation is CASSFNRVSGNTIYF.

The chain couples TRBV19 to TRBJ2-1; 10 bases fit TRBD2. Germline CDR1 and CDR2: LNHDA and SQIVND (reference sequence). Losses at the gene ends were 2 bases for V and 3 bases for J; bases not matched to a gene: 4. CDR3 length equals 16 residues. CDR3 amino acids: CASSIRSSGSYNEQFF. Here the CDR3 DNA reads TGTGCCAGTAGTATACGGTCTAGCGGGAGCTACAATGAGCAGTTCTTC.

The V gene is TRBV7-9, the J gene TRBJ2-1; no firm D call. This CDR3 has 13 amino acids. V gave up 2 bases and J gave up 3 bases, with 5 bases separating them. From germline, CDR1 is SEHNR and CDR2 FQNEAQ (reference sequence). The DNA for the CDR3 is TGTGCCAGCAGCTTACAGAGCTACAATGAGCAGTTCTTC. Translation: CASSLQSYNEQFF.

The chain is built from TRBV11-2 and TRBJ2-1, with 13 nucleotides matching TRBD2. Germline V lookup: CDR1 SGHAT, CDR2 FQNNGV. CDR3 length equals 15 residues. V trimming: 6 bases; J trimming: 8 bases; junction bases outside the gene matches: 7. The DNA of the CDR3 is TGTGCCAGCAGGACTGGGACTAGCGGGAAATATGAGCAGTTCTTC. It yields the protein CASRTGTSGKYEQFF.

This chain uses TRBV6-2 or TRBV6-3 with TRBJ1-5, with D hard to call. The V and J ends lost 4 bases and 8 bases respectively, with 21 bases between them. CDR3 length: 16 residues. From germline, CDR1 is MNHEY and CDR2 SVGEGT. The chain's CDR3 is CASSFLSGFNAEPQHF. For the CDR3, the DNA is TGTGCCAGCAGTTTCCTTTCCGGGTTTAACGCGGAGCCCCAGCATTTT.

The gene calls are TRBV12-3 or TRBV12-4 and TRBJ1-1; no clear D. The CDR3 has 13 amino acids. V lost 4 bases to trimming and J lost 0 bases, with 6 bases between them. Written as DNA, the CDR3 is TGTGCCAGCAGTTCATCAGTGAACACTGAAGCTTTCTTT. This gives the protein CASSSSVNTEAFF.

The chain couples TRBV18 to TRBJ1-4; no firm D call. CDR1 is KGHSH, CDR2 LQKENI, per germline. The CDR3 is made up of 15 amino acids. The ends were cut back, 4 bases at V and 6 bases at J, with 15 bases in the middle. The CDR3 protein is CASSRYRAEDEKLFF. The CDR3 nucleotides are TGTGCCAGCTCACGATATCGGGCCGAGGATGAAAAACTGTTTTTT.

The chain employs TRBV20-1 and TRBJ2-1; D is uncertain. The germline V gene encodes CDR1 DFQATT and CDR2 SNEGSKA (reference sequence). V was clipped by 3 bases and J by 5 bases, with 14 bases between them. CDR3 size: 14 residues. The DNA for the CDR3 is TGCAGTGCTAGTAGCCGGCGACCCCACAATGAGCAGTTCTTC. Protein: CSASSRRPHNEQFF.

This clone came up a few times. J is TRBJ2-5 and V is TRBV9; 10 nucleotides line up with TRBD2. This CDR3 spans 17 amino acids. CDR1 and CDR2 (germline): SGDLS, YYNGEE. The junction had 10 bases not matched to a gene; V was cut back by 0 bases and J by 5 bases. The CDR3 nucleotides are TGTGCCAGCAGCGTAGGGGCTAGCGGGAGTCTCGGGGAGACCCAGTACTTC. Translated, it gives CASSVGASGSLGETQYF.

A word on this clone: A clone one base away is much larger, so this may be a read error. The rearrangement uses TRBV14 and TRBJ2-3; D assignment may be TRBD1 or TRBD2 (5 bases each). The germline CDR1 and CDR2 sequences are SGHDN and FVKESK. The V end lost 1 base, the J end lost 3 bases, and 11 bases lay between the germline ends. The CDR3 loop spans 15 amino acids. In DNA, the CDR3 is TGTGCCAGCAGCCAAGTGGGGGATCTGACAGATACGCAGTATTTT. Protein sequence: CASSQVGDLTDTQYF. Full variable domain (missing parts from reference TRBV14 and TRBJ2-3): EAGVTQFPSHSVIEKGQTVTLRCDPISGHDNLYWYRRVMGKEIKFLLHFVKESKQDESGMPNNRFLAERTGGTYSTLKVQPAELEDSGVYFCASSQVGDLTDTQYFGPGTRLTVL.

In this sample, this clone turned up once. For the CDR3, the DNA is TGCGCCAGCAGTCGGACAGTGAACACTGAAGCTTTCTTT. This gives the protein CASSRTVNTEAFF. The chain employs TRBV10-2 and TRBJ1-1, with D possibly matching TRBD1 (6 bases). Germline assignment: CDR1 WSHSY and CDR2 SAAADI. The CDR3 loop spans 13 amino acids. Trimming removed 5 bases at V and 0 bases at J, with 7 bases between.

This sequence joins TRBV18 and TRBJ1-2, with 9 bases that match TRBD1. CDR1 and CDR2 (germline): KGHSH, LQKENI. V was pared by 6 bases and J by 12 bases, with 17 bases of the junction left unmatched. The CDR3 extends over 15 amino acids. This CDR3 is CASSLNSGDREFNTF. CDR3 bases: TGTGCCAGCTCGCTGAACTCCGGGGACAGGGAATTCAACACCTTC.

This chain connects TRBV9 to TRBJ1-2; 7 nucleotides align to TRBD1. CDR3 length equals 15 residues. V shed 3 bases and J 8 bases; nucleotides not matched to a gene: 13. Germline V CDR1 and CDR2: SGDLS, YYNGEE. CDR3 sequence (DNA): TGTGCCAGCAGCGCCGAAAGTCCAGGGGGGTGGGGCTACACCTTC. It specifies CASSAESPGGWGYTF.

This chain connects TRBV5-1 to TRBJ2-7, with D unclear. The CDR3 consists of 15 residues. Germline CDR1 and CDR2: SGHRS and YFSETQ. With 3 bases removed from V and 3 bases from J, the gap between germline ends came to 16 bases. Here the CDR3 reads CASSWTHSSGYEQYF. In DNA, the CDR3 is TGCGCCAGCAGCTGGACGCATTCTTCGGGCTACGAGCAGTACTTC.

The chain is built from TRBV29-1 and TRBJ2-7; D perhaps matches TRBD1 (6 bases). V gave up 1 base and J gave up 5 bases, with 9 bases separating them. The CDR3 loop spans 12 amino acids. The germline V gene encodes CDR1 SQVTM and CDR2 ANQGSEA. The CDR3 sequence is CSVEAQGHEQYF. In DNA, the CDR3 is TGCAGCGTTGAAGCTCAGGGGCACGAGCAGTACTTC.

This rearrangement joins TRBV6-6 to TRBJ2-1, with 10 bases aligning to TRBD2. The CDR3 is 15 residues long. J lost 0 bases, V lost 9 bases, and 5 bases had no gene match. Germline V gene data show CDR1 as MNHNY and CDR2 as SVGAGI (reference sequence). The CDR3 protein is CASSWTSGSYNEQFF. The CDR3 bases are TGTGCCAGTTCCTGGACTAGCGGCTCCTACAATGAGCAGTTCTTC.

The rearrangement uses TRBV5-1 and TRBJ2-7; D may be TRBD1 (6 bases). The CDR3 loop spans 15 amino acids. Looked up from germline, CDR1 is SGHRS and CDR2 is YFSETQ. V lost 2 bases to trimming and J lost 0 bases, with 12 bases between them. The DNA of the CDR3 is TGCGCCAGCAGCTTATACCCGGGACACTCCTACGAGCAGTACTTC. It translates to CASSLYPGHSYEQYF.

The chain recombines TRBV14 with TRBJ1-5; tentative D call: TRBD1 (5 bases). The CDR3 consists of 16 residues. Germline CDR1 SGHDN, CDR2 FVKESK. The V end lost 6 bases, the J end lost 1 base, and 16 bases lay between the germline ends. Here the CDR3 DNA reads TGTGCCAGCAGTTTTCAACACCGGGACAGCAATCAGCCCCAGCATTTT. It encodes CASSFQHRDSNQPQHF.

This chain links TRBV7-9 with TRBJ2-5; TRBD2 agrees at 13 bases. V lost 7 bases to trimming and J lost 2 bases; unmatched junction nucleotides: 7. This CDR3 spans 16 amino acids. In germline, CDR1 is SEHNR, CDR2 FQNEAQ (reference sequence). As DNA, the CDR3 is TGTGCCAGCAAAACCGCGGGACTAGCGGGACAAGAGACCCAGTACTTC. Translated, it gives CASKTAGLAGQETQYF. The complete variable domain, with remaining parts taken from reference TRBV7-9 and TRBJ2-5, reads DTGVSQNPRHKITKRGQNVTFRCDPISEHNRLYWYRQTLGQGPEFLTYFQNEAQLEKSRLLSDRFSAERPKGSFSTLEIQRTEQGDSAMYLCASKTAGLAGQETQYFGPGTRLLVL.

The chain recombines TRBV29-1 with TRBJ1-2; D is perhaps TRBD1 (5 bases). Trimming stripped 5 bases from V and 4 bases from J, with 11 bases between. The CDR3 loop spans 12 amino acids. Germline CDR1 is SQVTM and CDR2 is ANQGSEA. The CDR3 coding sequence is TGCAGCGTTTGGGGCAGCACCTATGGCTACACCTTC. Its protein product is CSVWGSTYGYTF.

V and J are TRBV12-5 and TRBJ2-2; 9 nucleotides match TRBD1. CDR1 is LGHNT, CDR2 FRNRAP, per germline. This CDR3 comprises 17 residues. V shed 1 base and J 8 bases; nucleotides not matched to a gene: 11. The CDR3 spells CASGLDTGTGRLGELFF. As DNA, the CDR3 is TGTGCTAGTGGTTTGGACACCGGGACAGGGAGATTGGGGGAGCTGTTTTTT.

As DNA, the CDR3 is TGTGCCAGCAATTCATGGGACAGGGATAATGAAGCTTTCTTT. It specifies CASNSWDRDNEAFF. The chain carries TRBV13 and TRBJ1-1, with 9 bases identical to TRBD1. Germline V gene lookup returns CDR1 PRHDT and CDR2 FYEKMQ (reference sequence). This CDR3 region has 14 residues. The ends lost 7 bases at V and 7 bases at J; junction bases unmatched: 10.

Comments on this clone: Other DNA sequences in the same sample also yield this CDR3. The chain recombines TRBV5-1 with TRBJ2-5; 8 nucleotides line up with TRBD2. The CDR3 length is 15 residues. The trim removed 1 base at V and 3 bases at J, leaving 5 bases unmatched. Germline V gives CDR1 SGHRS, CDR2 YFSETQ. The CDR3: CASSLTGTSEETQYF. The DNA for the CDR3 is TGCGCCAGCAGCTTGACCGGGACTAGTGAAGAGACCCAGTACTTC.

This sequence joins TRBV28 and TRBJ1-6, with TRBD1 matching 7 bases. CDR1 and CDR2 from the germline V gene are MDHEN and SYDVKM. The CDR3 covers 15 residues. The V and J ends lost 9 bases and 8 bases, in that order; junction bases with no gene match: 13. The CDR3 sequence is CASSDHGTAYSPLHF. For the CDR3, the DNA is TGTGCCAGTTCCGATCACGGGACAGCCTATTCACCCCTCCACTTT. The complete variable domain, with remaining parts taken from reference TRBV28 and TRBJ1-6, reads DVKVTQSSRYLVKRTGEKVFLECVQDMDHENMFWYRQDPGLGLRLIYFSYDVKMKEKGDIPEGYSVSREKKERFSLILESASTNQTSMYLCASSDHGTAYSPLHFGNGTRLTVT.

This clone was recorded once. The rearrangement uses TRBV6-4 and TRBJ2-1; 10 bases map to TRBD2. Trimming took 4 bases from V and 3 from J; bases not matched to a gene: 3. Per germline, CDR1 MRHNA and CDR2 SNTAGT. The CDR3 spans 15 residues. CDR3 coding DNA: TGTGCCAGCAGTGTTGCTAGCGGGAGCTACAATGAGCAGTTCTTC. Translated: CASSVASGSYNEQFF.

The rearrangement joins TRBV7-3 to TRBJ2-1, with a possible D match to TRBD2 (6 bases). Trimming took 5 bases from V and 0 from J, leaving 14 bases between them. This CDR3 has 16 amino acids. Germline V gene lookup returns CDR1 SGHTA and CDR2 FQGTGA. The CDR3 here is CASSPGGASSYNEQFF. Written as DNA, the CDR3 is TGTGCCAGCAGCCCGGGCGGGGCAAGCTCCTACAATGAGCAGTTCTTC.

This chain uses TRBV5-1 with TRBJ2-2; D uncertain. Germline V gene data show CDR1 as SGHRS and CDR2 as YFSETQ. The CDR3 totals 16 residues. The V end lost 1 base, the J end lost 3 bases, and 13 bases lay between the germline ends. The chain's CDR3 is CASSLSGPRDTGELFF. CDR3 coding DNA: TGCGCCAGCAGCTTGTCGGGCCCGAGAGACACCGGGGAGCTGTTTTTT. The complete variable domain, with remaining parts taken from reference TRBV5-1 and TRBJ2-2, reads KAGVTQTPRYLIKTRGQQVTLSCSPISGHRSVSWYQQTPGQGLQFLFEYFSETQRNKGNFPGRFSGRQFSNSRSEMNVSTLELGDSALYLCASSLSGPRDTGELFFGEGSRLTVL.